These 24 T cell receptor beta chains were sequenced from one sample in a study of T cell repertoires in cytomegalovirus infection. TCRdb analysed the reads with MiXCR anew, one entry per CDR3 protein. Altogether some 77,000 distinct CDR3 sequences are present, around 3.4% being singletons, with the ten largest covering approximately 4.6%. The specimen was PBMCs. These TCRs come from a human donor in good health (CMV status not recorded). Some clones in this sample may be carry-over from other donors' samples.

This clonotype showed up many times. The chain employs TRBV20-1 and TRBJ2-1, with a tentative D call TRBD2 (5 bases). V was pared by 4 bases and J by 5 bases, with 15 bases between. There are 14 residues in the CDR3. Germline values: CDR1 DFQATT, CDR2 SNEGSKA (reference sequence). The CDR3 DNA reads TGCAGTGCTAATCGAGGGTCCGGAAACAATGAGCAGTTCTTC. It yields the protein CSANRGSGNNEQFF.

The sample holds many counts of this clonotype. This chain connects TRBV6-2 or TRBV6-3 to TRBJ1-5; tentative D call: TRBD1 (5 bases). The length of the CDR3 is 13 residues. The V end was cut by 2 bases, the J end by 4 bases, with 6 bases between. Germline loops: CDR1 MNHEY, CDR2 SVGEGT. The CDR3 bases are TGTGCCAGCAGTTACGGGGGTAATCAGCCCCAGCATTTT. It yields the protein CASSYGGNQPQHF.

This clonotype was detected many times. The chain is built from TRBV7-8 and TRBJ1-4; D ambiguous. The CDR3 runs to 16 residues. Trimming left V 3 bases short and J 7 bases short, with 18 bases between. CDR1 is SGHVS and CDR2 is FQNEAQ in the germline V gene. DNA of the CDR3: TGTGCCAGCAGCTTGGACGCCTCGAGAGGAGCTGAAAAACTGTTTTTT. This gives the protein CASSLDASRGAEKLFF.

This clonotype was seen at least ten times. The rearrangement links TRBV5-1 to TRBJ2-4; possible D gene TRBD1, 5 bases. The germline V and J ends were trimmed by 4 bases and 4 bases, with 15 bases remaining between them. The CDR3 has 15 residues. Germline V lookup: CDR1 SGHRS, CDR2 YFSETQ. For the CDR3, the DNA is TGCGCCAGCAGCGGATGGCCAGACAGTAAAAACATTCAGTACTTC. This gives the protein CASSGWPDSKNIQYF.

This clonotype was detected ten times or more. The chain employs TRBV7-2 and TRBJ1-5; D might be TRBD1 (6 bases). This CDR3 is built from 16 residues. CDR1 is SGHTA, CDR2 FQGNSA, per germline. V lost 2 bases and J lost 6, with 17 bases in between. CDR3: CASSLQTGKRRQPQHF. The CDR3 nucleotides are TGTGCCAGCAGCTTACAAACAGGGAAACGACGTCAGCCCCAGCATTTT.

This clonotype was detected ten times or more. The rearrangement joins TRBV2 to TRBJ1-1; TRBD1 agrees at 7 bases. The ends lost 7 bases at V and 6 bases at J; junction bases unmatched: 14. Germline CDR1 reads SNHLY; CDR2 reads FYNNEI. The length of the CDR3 is 15 residues. This chain's CDR3 is CASMWQGGGVAEAFF. In nucleotides, the CDR3 is TGTGCCAGCATGTGGCAGGGGGGGGGAGTCGCTGAAGCTTTCTTT.

This clonotype was detected many times. The gene calls are TRBV5-1 and TRBJ1-1; D remains ambiguous. The germline gives CDR1 SGHRS, CDR2 YFSETQ. V shed 0 bases and J shed 4 bases, with 13 bases lying between them. The CDR3 spans 15 residues. The CDR3 sequence: CASSLGNTGGTEAFF. In nucleotides, the CDR3 is TGCGCCAGCAGCTTGGGTAACACCGGAGGCACTGAAGCTTTCTTT.

Many counts were recorded for this clonotype. The chain employs TRBV4-1 and TRBJ1-5, with a weak D call TRBD1 (6 bases). Between the trimmed V and J ends, which lost 3 bases and 4 bases, there was a span of 13 bases. Per the germline V gene, CDR1 is MGHRA and CDR2 is YSYEKL. This CDR3 comprises 15 residues. The DNA for the CDR3 is TGCGCCAGCAGCCAGATGGGAGGGGGGAATCAGCCCCAGCATTTT. Translation gives CASSQMGGGNQPQHF.

The table lists this clonotype with many counts. The chain is built from TRBV20-1 and TRBJ1-5, with 11 nucleotides matching TRBD1. V shed 3 bases, J shed 0 bases, and the junction held 7 bases outside the gene matches. The length of the CDR3 is 17 residues. The germline V gene has CDR1 DFQATT and CDR2 SNEGSKA (reference sequence). The CDR3 coding sequence is TGCAGTGCTAGGGGGACAGGGGGGGTTCTTAGCAATCAGCCCCAGCATTTT. Amino acids: CSARGTGGVLSNQPQHF.

This clonotype occurred many times. The chain recombines TRBV5-4 with TRBJ2-5; 7 bases align to TRBD2. The germline CDR1 and CDR2 sequences are SGHNT and YYREEE (reference sequence). The CDR3 covers 12 residues. The V segment lost 3 bases and the J segment 14 bases; nucleotides outside the gene matches: 10. CDR3: CASSSPTAGSYF. CDR3 nucleotides: TGTGCCAGCAGCTCGCCGACAGCGGGGAGCTACTTC.

This clonotype was counted many times. This sequence joins TRBV5-1 and TRBJ2-6; no firm D call. From germline, CDR1 is SGHRS and CDR2 YFSETQ. With 3 bases removed from V and 0 bases from J, the gap between germline ends came to 10 bases. The CDR3 extends over 16 amino acids. The CDR3: CASSSLAVSGANVLTF. As DNA, the CDR3 is TGCGCCAGCAGCTCTCTCGCCGTCTCTGGGGCCAACGTCCTGACTTTC.

There are many counts of this clonotype. The chain carries TRBV12-3 or TRBV12-4 and TRBJ1-1, with unresolved D. The V end was cut by 1 base, the J end by 2 bases, with 8 bases between. The CDR3 runs to 14 residues. In DNA, the CDR3 is TGTGCCAGCAGTTTAGGGCTAGGAAACACTGAAGCTTTCTTT. Residues: CASSLGLGNTEAFF.

This clonotype was seen repeatedly, ten times or more. The genes are TRBV28 and TRBJ2-2; D is possibly TRBD1 (5 bases). The CDR3 runs 12 residues. The V end was cut by 8 bases, the J end by 8 bases, with 12 bases between. Germline V gives CDR1 MDHEN, CDR2 SYDVKM. The CDR3 loop is CASGAPMGELFF. Here the CDR3 DNA reads TGTGCCAGCGGGGCCCCGATGGGGGAGCTGTTTTTT.

The table lists this clonotype with many counts. This chain joins TRBV7-2 and TRBJ2-3; 16 bases map to TRBD2. CDR1 SGHTA and CDR2 FQGNSA come from the germline V gene. This CDR3 has 15 amino acids. J was trimmed by 12 bases and V by 5 bases; bases with no gene match: 8. CDR3 amino acids: CASSPRGLAGGSQYF. CDR3 nucleotide sequence: TGTGCCAGCAGCCCTCGGGGACTAGCGGGGGGGTCACAGTATTTT.

This clonotype was observed at least ten times. V gene TRBV6-2 or TRBV6-3 combines with J gene TRBJ2-4; 10 bases are shared with TRBD1. The CDR3 sequence is 15 residues long. From germline, CDR1 is MNHEY and CDR2 SVGEGT. The V and J ends lost 4 bases and 1 base, in that order; junction bases with no gene match: 1. CDR3 amino acids: CASSSDRGAKNIQYF. Here the CDR3 DNA reads TGTGCCAGCAGTTCGGACAGGGGGGCCAAAAACATTCAGTACTTC.

To note about this clonotype: Germline and junction disagree at one end, which may indicate a read error. CDR3 residues: CASKPLRGTEAFF. CDR3 nucleotide sequence: TGTGCCAGCAAACCGTTGCGGGGCACCGAAGCGTTCTTT. V and J are TRBV6-1 and TRBJ1-1, with a possible D match to TRBD1 (5 bases). This CDR3 has 13 residues. The germline gives CDR1 MNHNS, CDR2 SASEGT.

This clonotype was seen ten or more times. The chain has TRBV4-3 and TRBJ2-7; D is unresolved. The CDR3 has 14 residues. Trimming shortened V by 0 bases and J by 4 bases, and 10 bases separated the two germline ends. In germline, CDR1 is LGHNA, CDR2 YSLEER. CDR3 region: CASSQDTGAYEQYF. The CDR3 region has the DNA TGCGCCAGCAGCCAAGATACTGGAGCGTACGAGCAGTACTTC.

This clonotype was counted at least ten times. The chain links TRBV20-1 to TRBJ1-5; a weak D match, TRBD1 (6 bases). Germline V gives CDR1 DFQATT, CDR2 SNEGSKA (reference sequence). The V and J ends lost 3 bases and 7 bases respectively, with 16 bases between them. This CDR3 region has 14 residues. The CDR3 DNA reads TGCAGTGCTAGGAGGGGGGTCGGCGGCCAGCCCCAGCATTTT. The encoded protein is CSARRGVGGQPQHF.

This clonotype was seen at least ten times. The chain recombines TRBV19 with TRBJ1-2; D uncertain. Germline assignment: CDR1 LNHDA and CDR2 SQIVND (reference sequence). This CDR3 is built from 15 residues. Trimming took 6 bases from V and 0 from J, leaving 14 bases between them. CDR3 sequence (DNA): TGTGCCAGTAGGACCCTTGGGGTATCTAACTATGGCTACACCTTC. Amino acid sequence: CASRTLGVSNYGYTF.

This clonotype was observed at least ten times. The chain joins TRBV7-9 to TRBJ1-5; TRBD1 is a possible D gene (5 bases). The V end was cut by 6 bases, the J end by 5 bases, with 11 bases between. CDR1 SEHNR and CDR2 FQNEAQ come from the germline V gene (reference sequence). The CDR3 runs 13 residues. CDR3 amino acids: CASRSTGDQPQHF. The DNA of the CDR3 is TGTGCCAGCAGATCAACAGGAGATCAGCCCCAGCATTTT.

The sample holds many counts of this clonotype. The rearrangement links TRBV5-4 to TRBJ2-5; the match to TRBD2 covers 14 bases. V lost 4 bases and J lost 5; bases outside the gene matches: 7. Germline V gene lookup returns CDR1 SGHNT and CDR2 YYREEE (reference sequence). The CDR3 is 16 residues long. DNA for the CDR3: TGTGCCAGCAGCGTGACTAGCGGGGGGGATCAGGAGACCCAGTACTTC. Residues: CASSVTSGGDQETQYF.

There are many counts of this clonotype. The rearrangement joins TRBV5-6 to TRBJ1-1; perhaps TRBD1 as D (6 bases). The V gene lost 2 bases and the J gene lost 5 bases, with 25 bases spanning the gap. This CDR3 contains 18 residues. Germline V gene lookup returns CDR1 SGHDT and CDR2 YYEEEE. Here the CDR3 reads CASSFPPGAGVEKTEAFF. The CDR3 DNA sequence: TGTGCCAGCAGCTTTCCGCCCGGGGCAGGGGTCGAGAAGACTGAAGCTTTCTTT.

This clonotype has a count of ten or more. The rearrangement uses TRBV7-2 and TRBJ1-4, with D hard to call. CDR3 size: 16 residues. V was clipped by 1 base and J by 4 bases, with 13 bases between them. Per the germline V gene, CDR1 is SGHTA and CDR2 is FQGNSA. DNA for the CDR3: TGTGCCAGCAGCTTAGAGTTCGGCAGCTTTAATGAAAAACTGTTTTTT. Translation gives CASSLEFGSFNEKLFF. Drawing the rest from reference TRBV7-2 and TRBJ1-4, the complete variable domain is GAGVSQSPSNKVTEKGKDVELRCDPISGHTALYWYRQSLGQGLEFLIYFQGNSAPDKSGLPSDRFSAERTGGSVSTLTIQRTQQEDSAVYLCASSLEFGSFNEKLFFGSGTQLSVL.

This clonotype appeared many times. The chain recombines TRBV6-1 with TRBJ2-7; 8 nucleotides agree with TRBD1. V dropped 6 bases and J dropped 4; count of bases not matched to a gene: 11. From germline, CDR1 is MNHNS and CDR2 SASEGT. This CDR3 is built from 15 residues. The CDR3 DNA reads TGTGCCAGCAGGAGGGGACAGGATCCGAAATACGAGCAGTACTTC. Protein sequence: CASRRGQDPKYEQYF.